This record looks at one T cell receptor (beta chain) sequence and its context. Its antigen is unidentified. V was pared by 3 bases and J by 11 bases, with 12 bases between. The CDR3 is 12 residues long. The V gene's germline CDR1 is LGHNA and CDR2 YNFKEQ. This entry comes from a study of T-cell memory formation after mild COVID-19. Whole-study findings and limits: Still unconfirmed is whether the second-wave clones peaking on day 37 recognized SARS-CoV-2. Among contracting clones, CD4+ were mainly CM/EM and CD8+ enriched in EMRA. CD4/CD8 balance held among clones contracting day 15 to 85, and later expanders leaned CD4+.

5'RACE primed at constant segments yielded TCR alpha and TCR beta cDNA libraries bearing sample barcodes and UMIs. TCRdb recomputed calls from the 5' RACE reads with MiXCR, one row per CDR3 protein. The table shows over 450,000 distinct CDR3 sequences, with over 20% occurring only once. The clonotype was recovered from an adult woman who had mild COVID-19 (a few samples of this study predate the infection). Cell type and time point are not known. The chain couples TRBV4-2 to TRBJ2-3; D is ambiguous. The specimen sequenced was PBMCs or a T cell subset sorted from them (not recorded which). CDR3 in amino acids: CASSQDLVGQYF. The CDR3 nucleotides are TGTGCCAGCAGCCAGGATTTAGTGGGGCAGTATTTT.